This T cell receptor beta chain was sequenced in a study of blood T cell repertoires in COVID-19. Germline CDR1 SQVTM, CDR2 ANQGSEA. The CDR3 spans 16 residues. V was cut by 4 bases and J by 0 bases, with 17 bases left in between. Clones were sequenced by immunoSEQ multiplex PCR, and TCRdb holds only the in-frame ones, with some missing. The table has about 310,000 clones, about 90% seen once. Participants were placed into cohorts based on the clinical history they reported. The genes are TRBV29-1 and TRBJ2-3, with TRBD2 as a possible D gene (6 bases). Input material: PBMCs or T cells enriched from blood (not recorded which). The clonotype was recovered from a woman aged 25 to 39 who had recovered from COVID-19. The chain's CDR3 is CSVGGLPGESTDTQYF. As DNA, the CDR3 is TGCAGCGTTGGAGGGTTGCCGGGAGAAAGCACAGATACGCAGTATTTT.